This entry lists 25 T cell receptor beta chains sequenced from one sample in a study of regulatory T cells in long-lasting Graves disease. Arm-PCR of CDR3 regions and iRepertoire HTBI primers were used to build TCR beta libraries. TCRdb re-called the multiplex PCR reads through MiXCR, storing one row per CDR3 protein. In the table there are a few hundred thousand distinct CDR3 sequences, 15% of which are singletons. The time point denotes: newly diagnosed GD, antithyroid drugs for less than 3 months. The TCR library was made from RNA extracted from PBMCs. These data also formed part of another study, on T cells in Graves' hyperthyroidism and ophthalmopathy.

The sample in question was peripheral blood mononuclear cells (PBMCs), obtained at new diagnosis, from a patient treated with antithyroid drugs. These receptor sequences come from a woman aged 35 to 49 with Graves disease.

This chain uses TRBV7-6 with TRBJ2-5; D is perhaps TRBD1 (6 bases). CDR1 and CDR2 (germline): SGHVS, FNYEAQ. The CDR3 runs 14 residues. V was shortened by 1 base and J by 4 bases, with 10 bases between the two germline ends. The DNA of the CDR3 is TGTGCCAGCAGCTTAGTACTACAGGGAGAGACCCAGTACTTC. Translation gives CASSLVLQGETQYF.

This clonotype was counted at least ten times. The rearrangement uses TRBV27 and TRBJ2-1; no definite D call. The length of the CDR3 is 18 residues. V was pared by 3 bases and J by 7 bases, with 25 bases between. Germline CDR1 and CDR2: MNHEY and SMNVEV (reference sequence). The CDR3 loop reads CASSFRSPFYLSENEQFF. The CDR3, as DNA: TGTGCCAGCAGTTTTAGGAGTCCATTCTACCTAAGCGAGAATGAGCAGTTCTTC.

This clonotype was recorded many times. The rearrangement links TRBV2 to TRBJ1-1; D remains unclear. CDR1 and CDR2 from the germline V gene are SNHLY and FYNNEI. Trimming took 5 bases from V and 1 from J, leaving 11 bases between them. The CDR3 sequence is 14 residues long. CDR3 amino acids: CASSPTTKNTEAFF. The CDR3 nucleotides read TGTGCCAGCAGTCCCACAACTAAGAACACTGAAGCTTTCTTT.

The chain carries TRBV12-5 and TRBJ1-4; TRBD1 matches 8 bases. Germline V lookup: CDR1 LGHNT, CDR2 FRNRAP. The CDR3 length is 17 residues. V gave up 1 base and J gave up 5 bases; unmatched junction bases: 9. The chain's CDR3 is CASGLGPGQGGNEKLFF. The CDR3 DNA is TGTGCTAGTGGTTTGGGCCCCGGACAGGGCGGAAATGAAAAACTGTTTTTT.

This clonotype was found many times. The chain joins TRBV10-3 to TRBJ2-7, with TRBD1 as a possible D gene (6 bases). CDR1 is ENHRY, CDR2 SYGVKD, per germline. Trimming left V 4 bases short and J 0 bases short, with 13 bases between. This CDR3 is built from 15 residues. The CDR3, as DNA: TGTGCCATCAGTGGCCGGGACATAAGCTCCTACGAGCAGTACTTC. It encodes CAISGRDISSYEQYF.

This chain joins TRBV11-3 and TRBJ2-4; 9 nucleotides agree with TRBD1. Trimming took 1 base from V and 0 from J; bases not matched to a gene: 4. The CDR3 extends over 17 amino acids. The V gene's germline CDR1 is SGHNT and CDR2 YENEEA. The CDR3 here is CASSLGDRVLAKNIQYF. In DNA, the CDR3 is TGTGCCAGCAGCTTAGGGGACAGGGTATTAGCCAAAAACATTCAGTACTTC.

Ten or more counts support this clonotype. The V and J genes are TRBV6-5 and TRBJ1-5; D remains unclear. Germline loops: CDR1 MNHEY, CDR2 SVGAGI. Deletions cut 0 bases from V and 6 bases from J, with 15 bases between. The CDR3 has 16 residues. The CDR3 loop reads CASSYSPHAVGQPQHF. CDR3 DNA: TGTGCCAGCAGTTACTCCCCTCACGCGGTGGGTCAGCCCCAGCATTTT.

This clonotype was recorded at least ten times. The J gene is TRBJ2-1, the V gene TRBV12-5; 7 nucleotides line up with TRBD1. This CDR3 is built from 14 residues. V gave up 7 bases and J gave up 1 base; unmatched junction bases: 4. Per germline, CDR1 LGHNT and CDR2 FRNRAP. Here the CDR3 reads CASVADRSYNEQFF. Here the CDR3 DNA reads TGTGCTAGTGTTGCGGACAGGTCCTACAATGAGCAGTTCTTC.

This clonotype was recorded many times. The chain is built from TRBV28 and TRBJ2-3; possible D gene TRBD2, 6 bases. This CDR3 region has 19 residues. Trimming took off 4 bases at V and 2 bases at J, with 25 bases between the two ends. Per the germline V gene, CDR1 is MDHEN and CDR2 is SYDVKM. The chain's CDR3 is CASSSIAEPSSRFTDTQYF. The DNA of the CDR3 is TGTGCCAGCAGTTCCATAGCGGAACCCTCATCCCGTTTCACAGATACGCAGTATTTT.

This clonotype was recorded at least ten times. The chain recombines TRBV2 with TRBJ1-4; no firm D call. The germline V gene has CDR1 SNHLY and CDR2 FYNNEI. The length of the CDR3 is 13 residues. Trimming shortened V by 4 bases and J by 7 bases, and 10 bases separated the two germline ends. This CDR3 is CASSGRAGEKLFF. As DNA, the CDR3 is TGTGCCAGCAGTGGAAGGGCGGGTGAAAAACTGTTTTTT.

This clonotype was counted many times. This chain joins TRBV12-3 or TRBV12-4 and TRBJ2-7; 11 bases map to TRBD2. The CDR3 is made up of 15 amino acids. Trimming cost V 3 bases and J 0 bases; bases outside gene matches: 1. Written as DNA, the CDR3 is TGTGCCAGCAGTTTTACTAGCGGGGGCTCCTACGAGCAGTACTTC. Protein: CASSFTSGGSYEQYF.

In this sample, this clonotype turned up many times. V and J are TRBV20-1 and TRBJ1-6, with TRBD1 matching over 8 bases. Germline-derived CDR1 and CDR2 are DFQATT and SNEGSKA (reference sequence). CDR3 length: 13 residues. Trimming cost V 3 bases and J 8 bases; bases outside gene matches: 3. The CDR3 DNA reads TGCAGTGCTAGCGAGACAGGGGATTCACCCCTCCACTTT. Protein: CSASETGDSPLHF.

This clonotype has ten or more counts. The chain uses TRBV11-2 and TRBJ2-1, with D unresolved. Trimming took off 6 bases at V and 10 bases at J, with 25 bases between the two ends. Per germline, CDR1 SGHAT and CDR2 FQNNGV. The CDR3 loop spans 16 amino acids. The CDR3 reads CASSLNSVLEKFEQFF. CDR3 bases: TGTGCCAGCAGTTTAAACTCTGTACTCGAAAAGTTCGAGCAGTTCTTC.

The gene calls are TRBV27 and TRBJ2-6; D unresolved. V was clipped by 4 bases and J by 0 bases, with 16 bases between them. Germline-derived CDR1 and CDR2 are MNHEY and SMNVEV (reference sequence). This CDR3 spans 18 amino acids. CDR3 amino acids: CASSSPGAIGSGANVLTF. The CDR3 coding sequence is TGTGCCAGCAGTTCCCCGGGCGCAATAGGCTCTGGGGCCAACGTCCTGACTTTC. Variable domain in full (rest from reference TRBV27 and TRBJ2-6): EAQVTQNPRYLITVTGKKLTVTCSQNMNHEYMSWYRQDPGLGLRQIYYSMNVEVTDKGDVPEGYKVSRKEKRNFPLILESPSPNQTSLYFCASSSPGAIGSGANVLTFGAGSRLTVL.

This clonotype was counted between two and nine times. This chain links TRBV28 with TRBJ2-1; possibly TRBD1 or TRBD2 for D (5 bases each). V gave up 3 bases and J gave up 7 bases, with 10 bases separating them. Germline CDR1 and CDR2: MDHEN and SYDVKM. The CDR3 is 13 residues long. Here the CDR3 reads CASSLGPRNEQFF. The CDR3 nucleotides are TGTGCCAGCAGTTTGGGACCTAGAAATGAGCAGTTCTTC.

This clonotype was detected a few times. The genes are TRBV7-8 and TRBJ2-1, with TRBD1 matching over 10 bases. The CDR3 runs to 16 residues. V lost 1 base to trimming and J lost 6 bases; unmatched junction nucleotides: 6. Per the germline V gene, CDR1 is SGHVS and CDR2 is FQNEAQ. CDR3 amino acids: CASSLEAGQGSNEQFF. DNA for the CDR3: TGTGCCAGCAGCTTAGAAGCGGGACAGGGGAGCAATGAGCAGTTCTTC.

This clonotype was seen repeatedly, ten times or more. The gene calls are TRBV7-9 and TRBJ2-3; the match to TRBD2 covers 12 bases. Losses at the gene ends were 5 bases for V and 2 bases for J; bases not matched to a gene: 20. The CDR3 has 21 amino acids. Germline values: CDR1 SEHNR, CDR2 FQNEAQ (reference sequence). The chain's CDR3 is CASSLPTGLAGRTKPTDTQYF. In nucleotides, the CDR3 is TGTGCCAGCAGCCTCCCAACGGGACTAGCGGGCCGAACAAAGCCCACAGATACGCAGTATTTT.

This clonotype appeared many times. CDR3 amino acids: CASSQVTNSPLHF. DNA for the CDR3: TGCGCCAGCAGCCAAGTCACTAATTCACCCCTCCACTTT. This chain links TRBV4-3 with TRBJ1-6; no definite D call. This CDR3 contains 13 residues. V lost 1 base and J 6 bases, leaving 4 bases between the germline ends. CDR1 is LGHNA, CDR2 YSLEER, per germline.

This clonotype came up many times. This chain joins TRBV7-8 and TRBJ2-7; D not certain. CDR3 length: 15 amino acids. Trimming removed 1 base from V and 2 bases from J, with 12 bases in between. The germline gives CDR1 SGHVS, CDR2 FQNEAQ. DNA of the CDR3: TGTGCCAGCAGCTTAGGTTTACATAGAACCTACGAGCAGTACTTC. Translated: CASSLGLHRTYEQYF.

This clonotype appeared many times. The CDR3 DNA reads TGTGCCAGCAGCGGAGTGTCGGGAGGGGGGCAGTTCTTC. Translation gives CASSGVSGGGQFF. The chain links TRBV9 to TRBJ2-1, with 8 bases matching TRBD2. Germline trimming cut 3 bases from V and 12 bases from J; bases unmatched to any gene: 8. Germline CDR1 SGDLS, CDR2 YYNGEE. CDR3 length: 13 residues.

The chain is built from TRBV5-6 and TRBJ1-4, with TRBD1 matching 8 bases. Germline assignment: CDR1 SGHDT and CDR2 YYEEEE. J gave up 8 bases and V 2 bases, and 8 bases lay outside the gene matches. This CDR3 spans 15 amino acids. The CDR3 coding sequence is TGTGCCAGCAGCTTTACAGGGGGAGGGCGAGAAAAACTGTTTTTT. Its translation: CASSFTGGGREKLFF.

This chain links TRBV5-5 with TRBJ2-7, with D unresolved. The CDR3 extends over 11 amino acids. The germline V gene has CDR1 SGHKS and CDR2 YYEKEE (reference sequence). V was pared by 4 bases and J by 7 bases, with 9 bases between. The CDR3 reads CASSPTVEQYF. CDR3 nucleotides: TGTGCCAGCAGCCCCACTGTAGAGCAGTACTTC.

This clonotype was observed at least ten times. The gene calls are TRBV12-3 or TRBV12-4 and TRBJ1-1; weak D call: TRBD1 (6 bases). This CDR3 contains 14 residues. V was pared by 6 bases and J by 5 bases, with 16 bases between. CDR3 protein: CASSLTGVGTEAFF. CDR3 bases: TGTGCCAGCAGCCTGACAGGAGTTGGGACTGAAGCTTTCTTT.

The chain has TRBV11-2 and TRBJ1-2; 9 nucleotides line up with TRBD1. From germline, CDR1 is SGHAT and CDR2 FQNNGV. V lost 5 bases to trimming and J lost 7 bases; unmatched junction nucleotides: 11. The CDR3 spans 15 residues. Here the CDR3 DNA reads TGTGCCAGCAGCCCGCCCACAGGGGGCGCGGTTGGCTACACCTTC. It is translated as CASSPPTGGAVGYTF. Full variable domain (outside the CDR3, taken from reference TRBV11-2 and TRBJ1-2): EAGVAQSPRYKIIEKRQSVAFWCNPISGHATLYWYQQILGQGPKLLIQFQNNGVVDDSQLPKDRFSAERLKGVDSTLKIQPAKLEDSAVYLCASSPPTGGAVGYTFGSGTRLTVV.

There are many counts of this clonotype. The rearrangement links TRBV28 to TRBJ2-1; D ambiguous. Per germline, CDR1 MDHEN and CDR2 SYDVKM. Trimming left V 3 bases short and J 4 bases short, with 13 bases between. The CDR3 has 15 amino acids. The DNA for the CDR3 is TGTGCCAGCAGTTTCTCGGGTGCGTCTTACAATGAGCAGTTCTTC. As protein: CASSFSGASYNEQFF.